A selection of T cell receptor beta chains follows, all from one sample in a study of early T cells in non-severe SARS-CoV-2 infection. TCRdb ran MiXCR on the 5' RACE reads and lists one entry per CDR3 protein. This table holds 70,000 to 80,000 distinct CDR3 sequences, 12% found once. The material sequenced was whole blood, taken at baseline. These receptors all come from an adult who was a healthcare worker with PCR-confirmed SARS-CoV-2 infection or an uninfected control (not recorded which). CDR3s include the opening cysteine and the closing phenylalanine or tryptophan. D genes are given only for firm matches. Part of the rows lack a size; the others show once, few, many or a class for expanded clones.

clone size: .; J gene: TRBJ2-7; V gene: TRBV28; CDR3 length: 14; D gene: .; CDR3 DNA: TGTGCCAGCTCTAAGGGGTCCCCCTCCTACGAGCAGTACTTC; CDR3 protein: CASSKGSPSYEQYF
clone size: .; J gene: TRBJ1-2; V gene: TRBV7-2; CDR3 length: 16; D gene: .; CDR3 DNA: TGTGCCAGCAGCCCGGGGGGCTTGGAGAGTTCCTATGGCTACACCTTC; CDR3 protein: CASSPGGLESSYGYTF
clone size: .; J gene: TRBJ2-5; V gene: TRBV28; CDR3 length: 14; D gene: TRBD2; CDR3 DNA: TGTGCCAGCAGTTCCGAGCGGGGGGGCCGGACCCAGTACTTC; CDR3 protein: CASSSERGGRTQYF
clone size: .; J gene: TRBJ1-4; V gene: TRBV6-6; CDR3 length: 15; D gene: .; CDR3 DNA: TGTGCCAGCAGTACTTGGAGTGCAACTAATGAAAAACTGTTTTTT; CDR3 protein: CASSTWSATNEKLFF
clone size: many; J gene: TRBJ2-3; V gene: TRBV29-1; CDR3 length: 14; D gene: .; CDR3 DNA: TGCAGCGTTGGGGGGGGCACGTCCACAGATACGCAGTATTTT; CDR3 protein: CSVGGGTSTDTQYF
clone size: .; J gene: TRBJ1-1; V gene: TRBV6-6; CDR3 length: 14; D gene: .; CDR3 DNA: TGTGCCAGCACCCTATTGCAGGCCTCCACTGAAGCTTTCTTT; CDR3 protein: CASTLLQASTEAFF
clone size: few; J gene: TRBJ2-2; V gene: TRBV5-6; CDR3 length: 13; D gene: .; CDR3 DNA: TGTGCCAGCAGCGACTGGGATACCGGGGAGCTGTTTTTT; CDR3 protein: CASSDWDTGELFF
clone size: many; J gene: TRBJ2-4; V gene: TRBV10-3; CDR3 length: 15; D gene: .; CDR3 DNA: TGTGCCATCAGTGAGGGGGCCCTAGCCAAAAACATTCAGTACTTC; CDR3 protein: CAISEGALAKNIQYF
clone size: few; J gene: TRBJ2-5; V gene: TRBV7-6; CDR3 length: 13; D gene: .; CDR3 DNA: TGTGCCAGCAGCTTCGGACACCAAGAGACCCAGTACTTC; CDR3 protein: CASSFGHQETQYF
clone size: .; J gene: TRBJ2-5; V gene: TRBV18; CDR3 length: 15; D gene: .; CDR3 DNA: TGTGCCAGCTCACCACTTTCAGGGAGTCGAGAGACCCAGTACTTC; CDR3 protein: CASSPLSGSRETQYF
clone size: few; J gene: TRBJ2-5; V gene: TRBV6-5; CDR3 length: 15; D gene: .; CDR3 DNA: TGTGCCAGCAGTTACTTTGCTAGCTCGGGAAAGACCCAGTACTTC; CDR3 protein: CASSYFASSGKTQYF
clone size: .; J gene: TRBJ2-3; V gene: TRBV7-2; CDR3 length: 14; D gene: .; CDR3 DNA: TGTGCCAGCAGTCGCGGGGCCCCCACAGATACGCAGTATTTT; CDR3 protein: CASSRGAPTDTQYF
clone size: few; J gene: TRBJ2-1; V gene: TRBV11-2; CDR3 length: 12; D gene: .; CDR3 DNA: TGTGCCAGCAGCCCCCGTTTTGATGAGCAGTTCTTC; CDR3 protein: CASSPRFDEQFF
clone size: .; J gene: TRBJ1-2; V gene: TRBV7-9; CDR3 length: 15; D gene: .; CDR3 DNA: TGTGCCAGCAGCTCCTTCGGATCGGGCGCCTATGGCTACACCTTC; CDR3 protein: CASSSFGSGAYGYTF
clone size: few; J gene: TRBJ2-7; V gene: TRBV4-2; CDR3 length: 13; D gene: .; CDR3 DNA: TGTGCCAGCAGCCAAGCCCTCAACTACGAGCAGTACTTC; CDR3 protein: CASSQALNYEQYF
clone size: few; J gene: TRBJ2-2; V gene: TRBV4-1; CDR3 length: 17; D gene: TRBD2; CDR3 DNA: TGCGCCAGCAGCCGTAAATATAGCGGGGAGAACACCGGGGAGCTGTTTTTT; CDR3 protein: CASSRKYSGENTGELFF
clone size: .; J gene: TRBJ2-7; V gene: TRBV28; CDR3 length: 15; D gene: TRBD1; CDR3 DNA: TGTGCCAGCAGTTTGCCCGGGACAGGGTGGTACGAGCAGTACTTC; CDR3 protein: CASSLPGTGWYEQYF
clone size: many; J gene: TRBJ2-2; V gene: TRBV19; CDR3 length: 14; D gene: TRBD1; CDR3 DNA: TGTGCCAGTTGGGACAGGGGAAACACCGGGGAGCTGTTTTTT; CDR3 protein: CASWDRGNTGELFF
clone size: many; J gene: TRBJ2-1; V gene: TRBV7-6; CDR3 length: 12; D gene: .; CDR3 DNA: TGTGCCAGCAGCGCGGGATACAATGAGCAGTTCTTC; CDR3 protein: CASSAGYNEQFF
clone size: many; J gene: TRBJ2-5; V gene: TRBV4-3; CDR3 length: 14; D gene: TRBD1; CDR3 DNA: TGCGCCAGCAGCCAAGGAACAGGGGAGGAGACCCAGTACTTC; CDR3 protein: CASSQGTGEETQYF
clone size: .; J gene: TRBJ2-6; V gene: TRBV5-1; CDR3 length: 17; D gene: .; CDR3 DNA: TGCGCCAGCAGCTTGAATCAGGGATTAGCTGGGGCCAACGTCCTGACTTTC; CDR3 protein: CASSLNQGLAGANVLTF
clone size: .; J gene: TRBJ2-2; V gene: TRBV10-3; CDR3 length: 13; D gene: .; CDR3 DNA: TGTGCCATCAGTGAAGACCCCACCGGGGAGCTGTTTTTT; CDR3 protein: CAISEDPTGELFF
clone size: many; J gene: TRBJ1-1; V gene: TRBV12-3/TRBV12-4; CDR3 length: 14; D gene: .; CDR3 DNA: TGTGCCAGCAGTTCGACAGGCGGGAACACTGAAGCTTTCTTT; CDR3 protein: CASSSTGGNTEAFF
clone size: .; J gene: TRBJ1-6; V gene: TRBV5-1; CDR3 length: 15; D gene: .; CDR3 DNA: TGCGCCAGCAGCCCCGGACAGTCGTATAATTCACCCCTCCACTTT; CDR3 protein: CASSPGQSYNSPLHF
clone size: .; J gene: TRBJ1-1; V gene: TRBV6-2/TRBV6-3; CDR3 length: 13; D gene: .; CDR3 DNA: TGTGCCAGCAGTAGCCAACAGGGCGTTGAAGCTTTCTTT; CDR3 protein: CASSSQQGVEAFF
clone size: many; J gene: TRBJ1-6; V gene: TRBV15; CDR3 length: 15; D gene: .; CDR3 DNA: TGTGCCACCAGCGGGCCTAGCCCAGGGGATTCACCCCTCCACTTT; CDR3 protein: CATSGPSPGDSPLHF
clone size: many; J gene: TRBJ2-1; V gene: TRBV5-1; CDR3 length: 13; D gene: .; CDR3 DNA: TGCGCCAGCAGCTTTTCCGAAAGGTCCGAGCAGTTCTTC; CDR3 protein: CASSFSERSEQFF
clone size: few; J gene: TRBJ2-5; V gene: TRBV5-6; CDR3 length: 15; D gene: .; CDR3 DNA: TGTGCCAGCAGCTTGGCCCTATATGGGGCAGAGACCCAGTACTTC; CDR3 protein: CASSLALYGAETQYF
clone size: many; J gene: TRBJ1-6; V gene: TRBV20-1; CDR3 length: 12; D gene: .; CDR3 DNA: TGCAGTGCTAGAGGTCCGAATTCACCCCTCCACTTT; CDR3 protein: CSARGPNSPLHF
clone size: .; J gene: TRBJ2-3; V gene: TRBV20-1; CDR3 length: 12; D gene: TRBD1; CDR3 DNA: TGCAGTGCTAGAAGAAGACAGGGGCCTCAGTATTTT; CDR3 protein: CSARRRQGPQYF
clone size: .; J gene: TRBJ1-2; V gene: TRBV28; CDR3 length: 12; D gene: .; CDR3 DNA: TGTGCCAGCTTCGAGGTCGGCTATGGCTACACCTTC; CDR3 protein: CASFEVGYGYTF
clone size: .; J gene: TRBJ2-5; V gene: TRBV7-6; CDR3 length: 13; D gene: .; CDR3 DNA: TGTGCCAGCAGCTCCATCCCTGGAGAGACCCAGTACTTC; CDR3 protein: CASSSIPGETQYF
clone size: .; J gene: TRBJ2-3; V gene: TRBV5-1; CDR3 length: 17; D gene: TRBD1; CDR3 DNA: TGCGCCAGCAGCCTGGGACAGGGTCTAGTTAGCACAGATACGCAGTATTTT; CDR3 protein: CASSLGQGLVSTDTQYF
clone size: many; J gene: TRBJ2-3; V gene: TRBV18; CDR3 length: 13; D gene: .; CDR3 DNA: TGTGCCAGCTCCAACCGCCGGGCAGATACGCAGTATTTT; CDR3 protein: CASSNRRADTQYF
clone size: .; J gene: TRBJ1-1; V gene: TRBV5-6; CDR3 length: 12; D gene: TRBD1; CDR3 DNA: TGTGCCAGCAGCCGGGACAGAACTGAAGCTTTCTTT; CDR3 protein: CASSRDRTEAFF
clone size: .; J gene: TRBJ2-5; V gene: TRBV5-1; CDR3 length: 16; D gene: TRBD2; CDR3 DNA: TGCGCCAGCAGCTTGGCGTTTAGCGGGGTCCAAGAGACCCAGTACTTC; CDR3 protein: CASSLAFSGVQETQYF
clone size: few; J gene: TRBJ2-1; V gene: TRBV29-1; CDR3 length: 13; D gene: .; CDR3 DNA: TGCAGCGTCGGGGTATCATCTTACAATGAGCAGTTCTTC; CDR3 protein: CSVGVSSYNEQFF
clone size: few; J gene: TRBJ2-1; V gene: TRBV2; CDR3 length: 11; D gene: .; CDR3 DNA: TGTGCCAGCAATCGGAATATTGAGCAGTTCTTC; CDR3 protein: CASNRNIEQFF
clone size: .; J gene: TRBJ2-4; V gene: TRBV6-6; CDR3 length: 15; D gene: .; CDR3 DNA: TGTGCCAGCAGTTACTCAAACGACAGAAATGCTATTCAGTACTTC; CDR3 protein: CASSYSNDRNAIQYF
clone size: many; J gene: TRBJ1-3; V gene: TRBV5-1; CDR3 length: 16; D gene: .; CDR3 DNA: TGCGCCAGCAGCTTGAGCGGGGCCCTCTCTGGAAACACCATATATTTT; CDR3 protein: CASSLSGALSGNTIYF